These T cell receptor beta chains were read from a single sample in a study of T cells after yellow fever vaccination. TCRdb recomputed calls from the 5' RACE reads with MiXCR, one row per CDR3 protein. The table has under 600,000 distinct CDR3 sequences, just over 20% seen once. This specimen consisted of PBMCs, obtained less than 25 days after the first yellow fever vaccination. The receptors were gathered from a man between 18 and 35 years old who received the YFV17D yellow fever vaccine. The CDR3 runs from the conserved cysteine through the conserved F or W. The order of the fields is clone size, J gene, V gene, D gene, CDR3 protein. The D gene is left open where the match is weak. A clone size is listed for some rows: how often the clone was seen (once, few, many), or a class if it is expanded.

>-|TRBJ2-2|TRBV15|-
CATSRDRGELSGELFF
>-|TRBJ2-2|TRBV4-3|-
CASSQGGWGGELFF
>-|TRBJ1-1|TRBV11-1|TRBD1
CASSYPSGTGGVNTEAFF
>-|TRBJ1-2|TRBV13|-
CASSSSSRADINYGYTF
>few|TRBJ2-3|TRBV6-1|-
CASRERVMDTQYF
>few|TRBJ2-1|TRBV15|-
CATSPGSAGRPREQFF
>-|TRBJ2-5|TRBV20-1|-
CSAQIVQETQYF
>few|TRBJ2-5|TRBV9|-
CASSVAGGTAETQYF
>-|TRBJ2-7|TRBV20-1|TRBD2
CSARDPSGGPLYEQYF
>-|TRBJ2-2|TRBV6-1|TRBD1
CASSPGQVTGELFF
>-|TRBJ2-3|TRBV4-3|TRBD2
CASSQESSWGGSDTQYF
>-|TRBJ2-7|TRBV30|-
CAWSFTGFEQYF
>few|TRBJ2-5|TRBV15|-
CATSPMGGAYQETQYF
>-|TRBJ2-1|TRBV4-2|TRBD2
CASSQEPWTSGYNEQFF
>few|TRBJ2-1|TRBV6-1|TRBD1
CASTKETGHNEQFF
>-|TRBJ1-3|TRBV6-5|-
CASSYSSVSGNTIYF
>-|TRBJ2-3|TRBV9|TRBD2
CASSGFTSGGKLDTQYF
>-|TRBJ1-1|TRBV6-6|-
CASSRDHMAFF
>few|TRBJ2-2|TRBV10-2|-
CASSEYRSDLTGELFF
>-|TRBJ2-3|TRBV4-3|TRBD2
CASSQDLGLAGGGDTQYF
>few|TRBJ2-5|TRBV7-2|TRBD2
CASSLMGGSHETQYF
>few|TRBJ1-1|TRBV20-1|-
CSASRDKYTEAFF
>-|TRBJ1-5|TRBV24-1|TRBD1
CATEAGQGYNQPQHF
>-|TRBJ2-7|TRBV18|TRBD2
CASSPSGDEQYF
>few|TRBJ1-5|TRBV12-3/TRBV12-4|-
CASSPDRRRQPQHF
>few|TRBJ1-1|TRBV27|-
CASSLRVVSTEAFF
>few|TRBJ2-7|TRBV6-2/TRBV6-3|-
CASGGERYEQYF
>-|TRBJ1-6|TRBV23-1|-
CASSQRGQSYSPLHF
>few|TRBJ2-5|TRBV18|-
CASSTDQETQYF
>few|TRBJ2-3|TRBV28|TRBD2
CASRPLAGVADTQYF
>-|TRBJ2-7|TRBV20-1|TRBD2
CSARGGTSGGEEQYF
>few|TRBJ2-7|TRBV7-6|TRBD1
CASSLGTGGTYEQYF
>-|TRBJ1-2|TRBV27|-
CASSLGARGGDYGYTF
>many|TRBJ1-5|TRBV5-1|-
CASSLVGLDQPQHF
>few|TRBJ1-6|TRBV20-1|-
CSADRDMTSPLHF
>few|TRBJ1-1|TRBV29-1|-
CSVPRGGMNTEAFF
>few|TRBJ1-6|TRBV12-3/TRBV12-4|-
CARPEEGYSYNSPLHF
>-|TRBJ1-5|TRBV6-1|-
CASSRTVYSNQPQHF
>few|TRBJ2-1|TRBV25-1|-
CASSEFSVGSEEQFF
>-|TRBJ1-2|TRBV5-4|TRBD1
CASRTQGEGYTF
>many|TRBJ2-7|TRBV12-3/TRBV12-4|-
CASSSSGYEQYF
>-|TRBJ2-2|TRBV6-2/TRBV6-3|-
CAIRGATVGKSNTGELFF
>-|TRBJ2-7|TRBV6-1|-
CASSEPRTVSYEQYF
>few|TRBJ1-6|TRBV9|TRBD1
CASSGTGLYNSPLHF
>few|TRBJ2-7|TRBV4-2|-
CASSQDSAGSYEQYF
>few|TRBJ2-4|TRBV7-2|-
CASSQVEGAKNIQYF
>few|TRBJ2-2|TRBV12-5|-
CASGYPTANTGELFF
>-|TRBJ2-7|TRBV6-5|TRBD1
CASSYSGTGPKEQYF
>-|TRBJ2-2|TRBV5-1|-
CASSRGTVNTGELFF
>few|TRBJ1-2|TRBV4-3|-
CASSQDSAVVVDNYGYTF